This TCR beta chain appears in the sequencing data of a study of blood T cell repertoires in COVID-19. Study background: T cells, B-cell-depleted T cells, or PBMCs supplied cDNA or gDNA.

This CDR3 has 14 amino acids. V was trimmed by 5 bases and J by 1 base, leaving 12 bases between them. The germline CDR1 and CDR2 sequences are SGHRS and YFSETQ. Assay used: immunoSEQ multiplex PCR; TCRdb lists only in-frame clones, some missing. The table lists 70,000 or so clones, about four fifths of them singletons. The TCR was taken from a woman aged 80 or older with acute or convalescent COVID-19. This chain links TRBV5-1 with TRBJ1-1; a possible D gene is TRBD1 (6 bases). Sequencing was performed on peripheral blood. In DNA, the CDR3 is TGCGCCAGCAGGGTGACAGGTGAGAACACTGAAGCTTTCTTT. Protein product: CASRVTGENTEAFF.